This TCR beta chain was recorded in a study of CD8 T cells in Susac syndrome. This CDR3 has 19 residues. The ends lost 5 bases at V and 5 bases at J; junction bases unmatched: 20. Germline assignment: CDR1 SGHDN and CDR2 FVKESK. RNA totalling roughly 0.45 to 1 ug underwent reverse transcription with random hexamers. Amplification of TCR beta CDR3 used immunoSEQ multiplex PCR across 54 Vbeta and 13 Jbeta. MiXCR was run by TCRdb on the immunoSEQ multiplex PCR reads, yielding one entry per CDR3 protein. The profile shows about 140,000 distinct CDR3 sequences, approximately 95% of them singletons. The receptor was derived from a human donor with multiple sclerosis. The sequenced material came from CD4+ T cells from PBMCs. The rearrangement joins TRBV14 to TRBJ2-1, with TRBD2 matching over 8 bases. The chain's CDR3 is CASSKAGVAGRTPNNEQFF. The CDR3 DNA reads TGTGCCAGCAGCAAGGCGGGGGTAGCGGGGAGGACCCCTAACAATGAGCAGTTCTTC.